Below, one T cell receptor (beta chain) is given with its context. Its antigen is not known. Produced via immunoSEQ multiplex PCR; TCRdb's table is partial and in-frame only. The sample consists of 35,000 to 45,000 clones, almost 90% of them appearing once. This sample is drawn from a study of T cells in localized non-small cell lung cancer. Study-wide points: The highest T cell clonality was in uninvolved adjacent lung, above tumor. A raised T cell density in blood coincided with lengthier overall survival.

Germline V gene lookup returns CDR1 LNHDA and CDR2 SQIVND (reference sequence). CDR3 length: 13 amino acids. V was trimmed by 5 bases and J by 5 bases, leaving 10 bases between them. The chain links TRBV19 to TRBJ1-5; the D is unclear. This receptor was obtained from a female donor over 55 with stage I squamous cell lung carcinoma. The sample was peripheral blood, taken before any cancer treatment. The CDR3 DNA follows: TGTGCCAGTAGTCAGGTTTTCTATCAGCCCCAGCATTTT. Protein sequence: CASSQVFYQPQHF.